This T cell receptor beta chain is from a study of T cells in Graves' hyperthyroidism and ophthalmopathy. Study-level findings and limits: Peripheral blood also featured most of the thyroid clonotypes expanded above 0.001.

RNA transcripts yielded amplified TCR beta CDR3 regions. The HTBI primer set was used in a first-round RT-PCR of the TCR CDR3. A single record per CDR3 protein comes from TCRdb applying MiXCR to the multiplex PCR reads. Of approximately 690,000 distinct CDR3 sequences listed, less than 25% were seen once; the top ten hold 30% to 40%. In germline, CDR1 is MDHEN, CDR2 SYDVKM. V dropped 4 bases and J dropped 4 bases, with 17 bases sitting between them. There are 15 residues in the CDR3. This clonotype was seen at least ten times. Its antigen is undetermined. The specimen was blood. The receptor was derived from a man aged 30 to 39 with Graves' ophthalmopathy. The rearrangement joins TRBV28 to TRBJ2-7, with D possibly TRBD1 on 5 matching bases. The CDR3 DNA reads as TGTGCCAGCAGTTACACTGGGGCCGGCAATTACGAGCAGTACTTC. It translates to CASSYTGAGNYEQYF. Full variable domain (outside the CDR3, taken from reference TRBV28 and TRBJ2-7): DVKVTQSSRYLVKRTGEKVFLECVQDMDHENMFWYRQDPGLGLRLIYFSYDVKMKEKGDIPEGYSVSREKKERFSLILESASTNQTSMYLCASSYTGAGNYEQYFGPGTRLTVT.